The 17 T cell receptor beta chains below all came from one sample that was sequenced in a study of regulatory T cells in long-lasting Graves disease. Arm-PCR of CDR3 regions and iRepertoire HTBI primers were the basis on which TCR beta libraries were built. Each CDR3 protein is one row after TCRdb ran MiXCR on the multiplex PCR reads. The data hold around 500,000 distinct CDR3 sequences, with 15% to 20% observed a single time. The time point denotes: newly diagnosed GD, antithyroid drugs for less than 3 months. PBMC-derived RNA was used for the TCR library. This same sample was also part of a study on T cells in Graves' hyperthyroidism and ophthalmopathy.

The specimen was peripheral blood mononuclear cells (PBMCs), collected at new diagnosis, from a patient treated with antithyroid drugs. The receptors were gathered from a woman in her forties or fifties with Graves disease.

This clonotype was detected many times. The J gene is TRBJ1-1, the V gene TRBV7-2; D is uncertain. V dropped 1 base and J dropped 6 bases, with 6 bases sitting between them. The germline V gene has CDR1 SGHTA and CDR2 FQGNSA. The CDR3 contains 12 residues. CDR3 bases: TGTGCCAGCAGCTTAGATGGGGCTGAAGCTTTCTTT. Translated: CASSLDGAEAFF.

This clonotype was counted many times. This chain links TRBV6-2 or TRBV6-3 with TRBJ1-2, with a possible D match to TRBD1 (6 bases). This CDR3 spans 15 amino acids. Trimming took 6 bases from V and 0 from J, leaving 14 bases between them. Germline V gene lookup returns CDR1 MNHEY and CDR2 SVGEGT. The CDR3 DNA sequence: TGTGCCAGCAGCCTTCTCAGGGGAGCTAACTATGGCTACACCTTC. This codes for CASSLLRGANYGYTF.

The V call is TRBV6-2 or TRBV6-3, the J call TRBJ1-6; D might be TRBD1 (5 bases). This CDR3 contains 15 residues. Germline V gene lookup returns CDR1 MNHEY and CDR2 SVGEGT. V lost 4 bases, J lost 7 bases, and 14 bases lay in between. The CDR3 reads CASSSGTAANSPLHF. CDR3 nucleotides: TGTGCCAGCAGTTCCGGGACCGCCGCAAATTCACCCCTCCACTTT.

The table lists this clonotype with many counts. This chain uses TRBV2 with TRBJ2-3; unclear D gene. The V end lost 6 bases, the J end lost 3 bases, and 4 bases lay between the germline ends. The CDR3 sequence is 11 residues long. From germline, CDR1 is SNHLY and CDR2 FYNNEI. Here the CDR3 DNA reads TGTGCCAGCAGGAAGACAGATACGCAGTATTTT. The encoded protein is CASRKTDTQYF.

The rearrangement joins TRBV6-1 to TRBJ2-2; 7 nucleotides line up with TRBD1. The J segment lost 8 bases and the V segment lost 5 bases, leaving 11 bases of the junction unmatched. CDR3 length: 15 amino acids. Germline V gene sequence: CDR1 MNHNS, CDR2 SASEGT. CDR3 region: CASSRWTGVVGELFF. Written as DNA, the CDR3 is TGTGCCAGCAGTCGATGGACAGGCGTGGTAGGGGAGCTGTTTTTT.

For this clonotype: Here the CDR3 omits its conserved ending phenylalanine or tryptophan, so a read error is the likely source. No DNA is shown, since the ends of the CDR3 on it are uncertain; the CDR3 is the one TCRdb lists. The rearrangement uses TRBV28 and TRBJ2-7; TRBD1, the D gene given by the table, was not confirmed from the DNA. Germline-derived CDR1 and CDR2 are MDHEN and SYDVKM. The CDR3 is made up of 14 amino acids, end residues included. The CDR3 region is CASSGAPGQGPSFP.

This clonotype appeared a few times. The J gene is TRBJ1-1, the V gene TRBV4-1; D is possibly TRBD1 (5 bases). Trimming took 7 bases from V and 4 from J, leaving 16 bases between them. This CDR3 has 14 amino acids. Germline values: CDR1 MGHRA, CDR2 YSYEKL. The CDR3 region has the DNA TGCGCCAGCACACGGGGGGTAGGGTTCACTGAAGCTTTCTTT. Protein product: CASTRGVGFTEAFF.

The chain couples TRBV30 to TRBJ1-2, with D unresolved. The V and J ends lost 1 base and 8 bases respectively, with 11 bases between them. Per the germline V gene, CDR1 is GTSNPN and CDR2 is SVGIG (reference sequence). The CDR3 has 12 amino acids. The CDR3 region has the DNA TGTGCCTGGAGTGAGCCCCTGGACGGCTACACCTTC. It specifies CAWSEPLDGYTF.

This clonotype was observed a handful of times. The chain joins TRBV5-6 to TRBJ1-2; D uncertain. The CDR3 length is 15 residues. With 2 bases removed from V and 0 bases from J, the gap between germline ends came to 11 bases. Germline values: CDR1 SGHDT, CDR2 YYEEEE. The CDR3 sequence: CASSLPTATNYGYTF. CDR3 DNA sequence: TGTGCCAGCAGCTTACCCACTGCAACTAACTATGGCTACACCTTC.

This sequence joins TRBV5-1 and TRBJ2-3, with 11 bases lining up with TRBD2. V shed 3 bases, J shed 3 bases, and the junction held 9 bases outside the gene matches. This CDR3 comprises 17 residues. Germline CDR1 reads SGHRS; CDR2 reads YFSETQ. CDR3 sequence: CASSWGSSGGMTDTQYF. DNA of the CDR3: TGCGCCAGCAGCTGGGGGTCTAGCGGGGGGATGACAGATACGCAGTATTTT.

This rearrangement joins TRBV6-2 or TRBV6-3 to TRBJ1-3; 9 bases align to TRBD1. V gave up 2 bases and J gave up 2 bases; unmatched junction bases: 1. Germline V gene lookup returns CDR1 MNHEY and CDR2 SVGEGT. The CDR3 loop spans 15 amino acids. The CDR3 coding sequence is TGTGCCAGCAGTTACGGGACAGGGACTGGAAACACCATATATTTT. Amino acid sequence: CASSYGTGTGNTIYF.

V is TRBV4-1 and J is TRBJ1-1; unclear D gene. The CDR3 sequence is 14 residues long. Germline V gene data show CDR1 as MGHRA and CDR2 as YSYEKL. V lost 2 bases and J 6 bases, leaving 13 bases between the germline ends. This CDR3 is CASSQTEIVSEAFF. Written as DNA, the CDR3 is TGCGCCAGCAGCCAAACGGAGATCGTATCTGAAGCTTTCTTT.

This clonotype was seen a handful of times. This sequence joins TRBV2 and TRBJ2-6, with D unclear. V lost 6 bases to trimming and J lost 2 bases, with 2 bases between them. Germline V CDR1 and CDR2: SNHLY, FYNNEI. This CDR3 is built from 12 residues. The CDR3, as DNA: TGTGCCAGCAGGGCTGGGGCCAACGTCCTGACTTTC. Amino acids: CASRAGANVLTF. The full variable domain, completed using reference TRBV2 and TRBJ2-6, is EPEVTQTPSHQVTQMGQEVILRCVPISNHLYFYWYRQILGQKVEFLVSFYNNEISEKSEIFDDQFSVERPDGSNFTLKIRSTKLEDSAMYFCASRAGANVLTFGAGSRLTVL.

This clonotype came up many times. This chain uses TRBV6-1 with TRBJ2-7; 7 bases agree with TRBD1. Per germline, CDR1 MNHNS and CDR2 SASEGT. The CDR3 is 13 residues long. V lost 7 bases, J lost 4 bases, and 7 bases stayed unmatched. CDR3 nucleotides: TGTGCCAGCATCCGGGACAGCCAATACGAGCAGTACTTC. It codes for CASIRDSQYEQYF.

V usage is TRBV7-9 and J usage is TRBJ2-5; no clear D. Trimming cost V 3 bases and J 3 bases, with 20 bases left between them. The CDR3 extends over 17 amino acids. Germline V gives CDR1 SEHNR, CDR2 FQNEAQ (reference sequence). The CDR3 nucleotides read TGTGCCAGCAGCTTCCTATTGCTAAAAGGGTGGGAAGAGACCCAGTACTTC. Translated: CASSFLLLKGWEETQYF.

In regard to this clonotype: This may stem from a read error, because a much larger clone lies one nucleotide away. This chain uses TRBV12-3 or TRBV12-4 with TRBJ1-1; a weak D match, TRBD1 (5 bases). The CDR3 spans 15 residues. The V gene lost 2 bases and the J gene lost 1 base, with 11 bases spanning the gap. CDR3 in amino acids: CASSLRGSGNTEAFF. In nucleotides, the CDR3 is TGTGCCAGCAGTTTAAGGGGAAGTGGGAACACTGAAGCTTTCTTT.

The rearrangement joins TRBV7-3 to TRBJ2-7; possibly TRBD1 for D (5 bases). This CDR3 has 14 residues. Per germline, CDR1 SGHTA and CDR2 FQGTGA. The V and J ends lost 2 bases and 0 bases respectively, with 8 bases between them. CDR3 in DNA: TGTGCCAGCAGCTTACATCAGGGCTCCTACGAGCAGTACTTC. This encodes CASSLHQGSYEQYF.